The 32 T cell receptor beta chains in this list originate from one sample, sequenced in a study of shared clonotypes between healthy human individuals. The data were produced by immunoSEQ multiplex PCR, yet TCRdb's version contains in-frame clones alone and is incomplete. The sample yields some 2.1 million clones, 95% seen once. The sample consisted of naive CD4+ T cells sorted from blood. Subset reported: CD45RA+ positively selected. The receptor source for this set is a young man in good health.

The V gene is TRBV5-1, the J gene TRBJ1-4, with D uncertain. CDR1 SGHRS and CDR2 YFSETQ come from the germline V gene. Trimming shortened V by 0 bases and J by 7 bases, and 16 bases separated the two germline ends. This CDR3 has 16 residues. The CDR3 nucleotides are TGCGCCAGCAGCTTGGGTTCCGGGAATTTGGGTGAAAAACTGTTTTTT. Translation gives CASSLGSGNLGEKLFF.

The chain links TRBV7-9 to TRBJ1-1; D uncertain. This CDR3 is built from 13 residues. Germline assignment: CDR1 SEHNR and CDR2 FQNEAQ (reference sequence). V gave up 5 bases and J gave up 1 base, with 8 bases separating them. The CDR3 loop reads CASSNQPNTEAFF. CDR3 sequence (DNA): TGTGCCAGCAGCAACCAACCGAACACTGAAGCTTTCTTT.

In DNA, the CDR3 is TGTGCCAGCAGCGTAGGATCAGGGACCCTTAACTATGGCTACACCTTC. It encodes CASSVGSGTLNYGYTF. The chain combines TRBV9 with TRBJ1-2; perhaps TRBD1 as D (5 bases). From germline, CDR1 is SGDLS and CDR2 YYNGEE. The CDR3 spans 16 residues. Trimming cost V 0 bases and J 1 base, with 13 bases left between them.

The chain recombines TRBV6-5 with TRBJ1-3; D is undetermined. The CDR3 totals 13 residues. Trimming took 6 bases from V and 1 from J, leaving 7 bases between them. Germline V lookup: CDR1 MNHEY, CDR2 SVGAGI. This chain's CDR3 is CASSLRSGNTIYF. The CDR3 DNA is TGTGCCAGCAGCTTAAGATCTGGAAACACCATATATTTT.

This chain links TRBV19 with TRBJ2-7; D not resolved. Germline loops: CDR1 LNHDA, CDR2 SQIVND (reference sequence). V lost 0 bases to trimming and J lost 2 bases, with 17 bases between them. This CDR3 is 17 amino acids long. CDR3 residues: CASSIDSAFSSTYEQYF. The CDR3 DNA reads as TGTGCCAGTAGTATAGACTCGGCATTTTCATCGACCTACGAGCAGTACTTC.

The chain has TRBV18 and TRBJ2-1; D possibly corresponds to TRBD1 (5 bases). The V end was cut by 1 base, the J end by 8 bases, with 9 bases between. The CDR3 has 13 residues. Germline assignment: CDR1 KGHSH and CDR2 LQKENI. This CDR3 is CASSPHKGDEQFF. CDR3 in DNA: TGTGCCAGCTCACCACATAAAGGGGATGAGCAGTTCTTC.

The chain combines TRBV19 with TRBJ1-2; 8 bases fit TRBD1. CDR3 size: 14 residues. From germline, CDR1 is LNHDA and CDR2 SQIVND (reference sequence). Trimming removed 4 bases from V and 2 bases from J; junction bases left unmatched: 3. Written as DNA, the CDR3 is TGTGCCAGTAGTACCCGGGACAGGAACTATGGCTACACCTTC. Translating gives CASSTRDRNYGYTF.

The genes are TRBV28 and TRBJ1-2; D might be TRBD1 (5 bases). The CDR3 has 17 residues. V lost 6 bases and J 1 base, leaving 21 bases between the germline ends. Germline V gene data show CDR1 as MDHEN and CDR2 as SYDVKM. DNA of the CDR3: TGTGCCAGCAGGCCATTTCGGGATACAGGCGTTAACTATGGCTACACCTTC. Its protein product is CASRPFRDTGVNYGYTF.

This sequence joins TRBV5-1 and TRBJ2-3; no firm D call. Trimming left V 0 bases short and J 0 bases short, with 11 bases between. The CDR3 has 16 amino acids. Germline V gene sequence: CDR1 SGHRS, CDR2 YFSETQ. The CDR3 DNA reads as TGCGCCAGCAGCTTGGGCGTTGTTACCAGCACAGATACGCAGTATTTT. Protein sequence: CASSLGVVTSTDTQYF.

The chain combines TRBV6-1 with TRBJ1-2, with D maybe TRBD1 (6 bases). This CDR3 contains 13 residues. V shed 2 bases and J shed 7 bases, with 11 bases lying between them. CDR1 is MNHNS, CDR2 SASEGT, per germline. CDR3 nucleotide sequence: TGTGCCAGCAGTGAACGGGGGGGCCGTGGCTACACCTTC. This gives the protein CASSERGGRGYTF.

The chain joins TRBV30 to TRBJ1-6, with 10 bases identical to TRBD1. Germline V gene data show CDR1 as GTSNPN and CDR2 as SVGIG (reference sequence). The ends lost 0 bases at V and 7 bases at J; junction bases unmatched: 6. The CDR3 length is 16 residues. The CDR3 coding sequence is TGTGCCTGGAGTGTACGGACAGGGGGTCCCAATTCACCCCTCCACTTT. This codes for CAWSVRTGGPNSPLHF. The full variable domain, completed using reference TRBV30 and TRBJ1-6, is SQTIHQWPATLVQPVGSPLSLECTVEGTSNPNLYWYRQAAGRGLQLLFYSVGIGQISSEVPQNLSASRPQDRQFILSSKKLLLSDSGFYLCAWSVRTGGPNSPLHFGNGTRLTVT.

The V and J genes are TRBV10-3 and TRBJ2-5, with no clear D. The J call may be mistaken, given a closer DNA end match to TRBJ2-7. The CDR3 loop spans 12 amino acids. CDR1 is ENHRY, CDR2 SYGVKD, per germline. This CDR3 reads CAISGAPAEQYF. Here the CDR3 DNA reads TGTGCCATCAGCGGTGCCCCGGCCGAGCAGTACTTC.

The J gene is TRBJ2-5, the V gene TRBV5-1, with 7 bases fitting TRBD1. With the DNA end fitting TRBJ2-7 better, the J assignment may be wrong. Germline-derived CDR1 and CDR2 are SGHRS and YFSETQ. This CDR3 spans 16 amino acids. CDR3 residues: CASSRSRDSNSYEQYF. In DNA, the CDR3 is TGCGCCAGCAGCCGGAGTCGGGACAGCAACTCCTACGAGCAGTACTTC.

This rearrangement joins TRBV6-4 to TRBJ1-6; D is unresolved. Trimming took off 6 bases at V and 9 bases at J, with 15 bases between the two ends. Germline V gives CDR1 MRHNA, CDR2 SNTAGT. The CDR3 runs 14 residues. CDR3 region: CASSDGWAGSPLHF. DNA for the CDR3: TGTGCCAGCAGCGACGGCTGGGCTGGTTCACCCCTCCACTTT.

The chain employs TRBV7-2 and TRBJ1-1, with no clear D. Per the germline V gene, CDR1 is SGHTA and CDR2 is FQGNSA. The length of the CDR3 is 11 residues. V was trimmed by 5 bases and J by 6 bases, leaving 7 bases between them. The CDR3 here is CASSTWPEAFF. The DNA of the CDR3 is TGTGCCAGCAGCACCTGGCCTGAAGCTTTCTTT.

The V gene is TRBV7-9, the J gene TRBJ2-5; perhaps TRBD1 as D (6 bases). V lost 1 base to trimming and J lost 2 bases, with 11 bases between them. Germline values: CDR1 SEHNR, CDR2 FQNEAQ (reference sequence). The CDR3 has 15 residues. The CDR3 reads CASSLGLTGQETQYF. The CDR3 region has the DNA TGTGCCAGCAGCTTAGGCCTGACAGGACAAGAGACCCAGTACTTC. The full variable domain, its missing parts supplied by reference TRBV7-9 and TRBJ2-5, is DTGVSQNPRHKITKRGQNVTFRCDPISEHNRLYWYRQTLGQGPEFLTYFQNEAQLEKSRLLSDRFSAERPKGSFSTLEIQRTEQGDSAMYLCASSLGLTGQETQYFGPGTRLLVL.

The chain joins TRBV6-4 to TRBJ2-3, with a tentative D call TRBD2 (5 bases). The CDR3 runs 13 residues. Germline CDR1 MRHNA, CDR2 SNTAGT. The V and J ends lost 4 bases and 5 bases respectively, with 10 bases between them. The CDR3, as DNA: TGTGCCAGCAGTGTACTAGAAGGAGATACGCAGTATTTT. This translates into CASSVLEGDTQYF.

This sequence joins TRBV10-1 and TRBJ2-7; 13 bases align to TRBD2. The CDR3 extends over 15 amino acids. V lost 6 bases and J lost 4; bases outside the gene matches: 6. Germline lookup yields CDR1 WNHNN and CDR2 SYGVQD (reference sequence). The CDR3, as DNA: TGCGCCAGCAGCCCCGGGACTAGCGGGGCTTACGAGCAGTACTTC. Translated: CASSPGTSGAYEQYF.

This chain links TRBV7-3 with TRBJ1-5; D unresolved. Germline CDR1 reads SGHTA; CDR2 reads FQGTGA. CDR3 size: 14 residues. The germline V and J ends were trimmed by 2 bases and 0 bases, with 5 bases remaining between them. Written as DNA, the CDR3 is TGTGCCAGCAGCTTACACCATAGCAATCAGCCCCAGCATTTT. Encoded protein: CASSLHHSNQPQHF.

This clone showed up just once. The chain couples TRBV27 to TRBJ2-5, with no clear D. The V gene's germline CDR1 is MNHEY and CDR2 SMNVEV (reference sequence). This CDR3 is built from 13 residues. The V gene lost 1 base and the J gene lost 5 bases, with 8 bases spanning the gap. Here the CDR3 DNA reads TGTGCCAGCAGTTTATTGGGCGTCGAGACCCAGTACTTC. As protein: CASSLLGVETQYF.

The chain links TRBV30 to TRBJ2-7; D is unresolved. The CDR3 has 14 residues. CDR1 is GTSNPN and CDR2 is SVGIG in the germline V gene (reference sequence). V dropped 2 bases and J dropped 3 bases, with 14 bases sitting between them. The CDR3 DNA is TGTGCCTGGAGTACGCCGCGACTCCGCTACGAGCAGTACTTC. Translating it yields CAWSTPRLRYEQYF.

V gene TRBV4-1 combines with J gene TRBJ2-3; TRBD1 matches at 7 bases. This CDR3 is 16 amino acids long. Germline CDR1 reads MGHRA; CDR2 reads YSYEKL. Germline trimming cut 2 bases from V and 4 bases from J; bases unmatched to any gene: 9. The chain's CDR3 is CASSQPLRGRADTQYF. CDR3 coding DNA: TGCGCCAGCAGCCAACCTTTAAGGGGGCGGGCAGATACGCAGTATTTT.

V and J are TRBV9 and TRBJ2-3; the D gene is possibly TRBD2 (6 bases). There are 15 residues in the CDR3. V gave up 0 bases and J gave up 4 bases, with 12 bases separating them. CDR1 and CDR2 (germline): SGDLS, YYNGEE. The CDR3 nucleotides read TGTGCCAGCAGCGTAGCGGGCAGGGAGGCAGATACGCAGTATTTT. It translates to CASSVAGREADTQYF.

The chain combines TRBV19 with TRBJ2-7; 9 bases fit TRBD1. This CDR3 is 14 amino acids long. Germline CDR1 reads LNHDA; CDR2 reads SQIVND (reference sequence). V dropped 8 bases and J dropped 6; count of bases not matched to a gene: 11. CDR3 nucleotides: TGTGCCAGTCAAGAACCGGGACAGGGCGCCGAGCAGTACTTC. Residues: CASQEPGQGAEQYF.

The rearrangement uses TRBV7-9 and TRBJ2-3, with D maybe TRBD1 (6 bases). The CDR3 has 16 amino acids. Germline V lookup: CDR1 SEHNR, CDR2 FQNEAQ (reference sequence). The V end lost 6 bases, the J end lost 2 bases, and 18 bases lay between the germline ends. As DNA, the CDR3 is TGTGCCAGCAGTAGTCGTTACAGGGCTAACACAGATACGCAGTATTTT. As protein: CASSSRYRANTDTQYF.

This clone was counted once. The chain recombines TRBV9 with TRBJ2-2, with D possibly matching TRBD2 (6 bases). The germline gives CDR1 SGDLS, CDR2 YYNGEE. V lost 4 bases and J lost 2, with 15 bases in between. This CDR3 region has 16 residues. Written as DNA, the CDR3 is TGTGCCAGCAGCTCCGCGGGGCACCAAAACACCGGGGAGCTGTTTTTT. Translating it yields CASSSAGHQNTGELFF.

This rearrangement joins TRBV7-6 to TRBJ2-1; 8 nucleotides agree with TRBD1. Looked up from germline, CDR1 is SGHVS and CDR2 is FNYEAQ. CDR3 length: 16 amino acids. V shed 5 bases, J shed 2 bases, and the junction held 8 bases outside the gene matches. CDR3 in amino acids: CASSTRDRITYNEQFF. CDR3 sequence (DNA): TGTGCCAGCAGCACCCGGGACAGGATTACCTACAATGAGCAGTTCTTC.

The chain is built from TRBV5-1 and TRBJ2-7; perhaps D is TRBD1 or TRBD2 (5 bases each). CDR1 and CDR2 (germline): SGHRS, YFSETQ. The V and J ends lost 0 bases and 2 bases respectively, with 12 bases between them. The CDR3 runs to 15 residues. In DNA form, the CDR3 reads TGCGCCAGCAGCTTGGAGCCGGGACCCACCTACGAGCAGTACTTC. It codes for CASSLEPGPTYEQYF.

This chain links TRBV5-6 with TRBJ2-2; D may be TRBD1 (5 bases). V dropped 3 bases and J dropped 7 bases, with 16 bases sitting between them. The CDR3 contains 15 residues. Germline CDR1 reads SGHDT; CDR2 reads YYEEEE. In DNA, the CDR3 is TGTGCCAGCAGCTCCCAAGGGGATAAAGGCGGGGAGCTGTTTTTT. Translation gives CASSSQGDKGGELFF.

The genes are TRBV5-4 and TRBJ2-7; 8 nucleotides line up with TRBD1. Germline CDR1 and CDR2: SGHNT and YYREEE (reference sequence). The V segment lost 7 bases and the J segment 1 base; nucleotides outside the gene matches: 4. The CDR3 is made up of 13 amino acids. The CDR3 DNA reads as TGTGCCAGCGCAGGGGGCTCTTCCTACGAGCAGTACTTC. Translation: CASAGGSSYEQYF.

The CDR3, as DNA: TGCAGCCACAAGACTACAGGGGGCGTCCTCTCTGGGGCCAACGTCCTGACTTTC. Amino acids: CSHKTTGGVLSGANVLTF. The chain employs TRBV29-1 and TRBJ2-6; 9 nucleotides align to TRBD1. The germline gives CDR1 SQVTM, CDR2 ANQGSEA. There are 18 residues in the CDR3. Germline trimming cut 8 bases from V and 0 bases from J; bases unmatched to any gene: 14.

The chain couples TRBV5-6 to TRBJ1-2; D remains unclear. The CDR3 is made up of 15 amino acids. V lost 1 base, J lost 5 bases, and 15 bases lay in between. Germline assignment: CDR1 SGHDT and CDR2 YYEEEE. The CDR3 loop is CASSLRREVLYGYTF. The CDR3 bases are TGTGCCAGCAGCTTGCGAAGGGAAGTGCTATATGGCTACACCTTC.